The T cell receptor (beta chain) under discussion was sequenced for a study of OX40 agonist ivuxolimab in advanced cancers. Study context: Cancers in dose escalation were hepatocellular, melanoma, renal cell and head and neck. Participants averaged about 66 years of age (range roughly 23 to 90) and were around 80% male. Study-level findings and limits: Specificity for antigen went undetermined in the expanded peripheral T cells.

Repertoires were generated with immunoSEQ multiplex PCR, while TCRdb's copy carries only in-frame clones and drops some. The sample has 60,000 to 65,000 clones; around four fifths are singletons. The V end lost 0 bases, the J end lost 2 bases, and 12 bases lay between the germline ends. Looked up from germline, CDR1 is LGHNA and CDR2 is YNFKEQ. The CDR3 covers 16 residues. This clone was found once. The target antigen is unknown. The sequence was collected from an adult with an advanced solid tumor such as melanoma, head and neck, liver or kidney cancer. V is TRBV4-2 and J is TRBJ2-3; tentative D call: TRBD2 (6 bases). The sequenced sample was CD4+ or CD8+ T cells sorted from blood, obtained in a trial of the OX40 agonist ivuxolimab. The CDR3 nucleotides read TGTGCCAGCAGCCAAGACGGGCGGGGTTCCACAGATACGCAGTATTTT. It encodes CASSQDGRGSTDTQYF.